The rows below give T cell receptor beta chains drawn from one sample of a study of T cells in Graves' hyperthyroidism and ophthalmopathy. TCRdb redid the calling of the multiplex PCR reads with MiXCR, one entry per CDR3 protein. The sample yields 300,000 to 400,000 distinct CDR3 sequences, approximately 18% seen once. The sequencing sample was made of blood. The receptors shown here come from a woman in her forties or fifties with Graves' hyperthyroidism. Both conserved end residues are part of each CDR3. D genes are given only for firm matches.

>TRBJ2-5|TRBV7-9|.
CASSLAGALETQYF
>TRBJ1-1|TRBV27|.
CASRSVANTEAFF
>TRBJ1-5|TRBV2|.
CASSVTGRDSNQPQHF
>TRBJ2-2|TRBV12-3/TRBV12-4|.
CASSQGSLNTGELFF
>TRBJ2-3|TRBV3-1|.
CASSHPTDTQYF
>TRBJ2-3|TRBV27|.
CASAITSWEDTQYF
>TRBJ2-1|TRBV7-9|.
CASSLNWNEQFF
>TRBJ2-1|TRBV27|TRBD1
CASSSPRDRGDNEQFF
>TRBJ2-5|TRBV30|.
CAWSSGVVTQYF
>TRBJ1-2|TRBV9|.
CASGKGTYGYTF
>TRBJ2-3|TRBV7-2|TRBD2
CASSVTSGGGADTQYF
>TRBJ1-5|TRBV3-1|.
CASSQDPTARGPQHF
>TRBJ2-7|TRBV6-5|.
CASSYSMAGSYEQYF
>TRBJ1-1|TRBV6-1|TRBD1
CASSFWTGGGTEAFF
>TRBJ2-2|TRBV18|.
CASSAFTADNTGELFF
>TRBJ2-1|TRBV7-2|.
CASSLGRGTYNEQFF
>TRBJ1-2|TRBV30|.
CAWSHVVTGYTF
>TRBJ1-4|TRBV6-1|.
CASSSDSATNEKLFF
>TRBJ1-2|TRBV19|.
CATQREGTMGYTF
>TRBJ2-3|TRBV18|.
CASRDRGANTDTQYF
>TRBJ2-3|TRBV14|.
CASSPWTDTQYF
>TRBJ2-1|TRBV4-1|TRBD2
CASSQEGLAPNEQFF
>TRBJ2-4|TRBV9|.
CASSPSDRIAKNIQYF
>TRBJ2-2|TRBV12-3/TRBV12-4|.
CASSFPLRGPNTGELFF
>TRBJ2-1|TRBV6-2/TRBV6-3|.
CASEDEADEQFF
>TRBJ2-3|TRBV5-1|.
CASARRGSTDTQYF
>TRBJ2-6|TRBV27|.
CASSFLGVGANVLTF
>TRBJ1-1|TRBV9|.
CASSVGGQTEAFF
>TRBJ2-1|TRBV11-2|.
CASSLGSGVPNEQFF
>TRBJ1-4|TRBV10-3|.
CAIRVQEGEKLFF